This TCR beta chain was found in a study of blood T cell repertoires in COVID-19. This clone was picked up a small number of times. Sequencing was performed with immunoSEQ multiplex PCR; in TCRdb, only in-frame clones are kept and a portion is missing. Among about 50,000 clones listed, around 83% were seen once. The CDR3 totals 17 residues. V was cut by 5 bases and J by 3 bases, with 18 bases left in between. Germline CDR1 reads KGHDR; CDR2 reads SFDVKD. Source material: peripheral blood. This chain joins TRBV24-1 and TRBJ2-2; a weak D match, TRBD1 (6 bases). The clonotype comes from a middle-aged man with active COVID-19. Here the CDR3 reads CATSVSSGGGYTGELFF. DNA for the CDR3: TGTGCCACCAGTGTTTCGTCTGGGGGCGGGTACACCGGGGAGCTGTTTTTT.